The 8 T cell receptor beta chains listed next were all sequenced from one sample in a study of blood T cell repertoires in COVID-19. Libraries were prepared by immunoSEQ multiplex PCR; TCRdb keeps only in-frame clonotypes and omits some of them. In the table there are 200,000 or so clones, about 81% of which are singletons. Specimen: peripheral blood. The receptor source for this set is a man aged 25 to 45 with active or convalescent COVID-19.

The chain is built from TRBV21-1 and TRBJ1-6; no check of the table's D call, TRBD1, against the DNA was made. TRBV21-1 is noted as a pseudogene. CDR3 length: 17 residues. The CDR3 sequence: CASSFQGTGVDNSPLHF. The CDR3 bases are TGTGCCAGCAGCTTCCAAGGCACAGGGGTGGATAATTCACCCCTCCACTTT.

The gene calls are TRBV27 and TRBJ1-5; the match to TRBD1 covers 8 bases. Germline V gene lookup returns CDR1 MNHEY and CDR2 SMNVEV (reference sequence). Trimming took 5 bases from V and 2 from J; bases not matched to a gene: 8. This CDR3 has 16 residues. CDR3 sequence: CASSLTGAYGNQPQHF. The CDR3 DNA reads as TGTGCCAGCAGTCTGACAGGGGCCTATGGCAATCAGCCCCAGCATTTT.

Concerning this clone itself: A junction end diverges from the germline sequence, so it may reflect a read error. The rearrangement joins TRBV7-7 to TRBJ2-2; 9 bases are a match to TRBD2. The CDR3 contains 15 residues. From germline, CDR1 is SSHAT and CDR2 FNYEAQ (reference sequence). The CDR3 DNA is TGTGCTAGCAGCTCCAGACTAGCGGACACCGGGGAGCTGTTTTTT. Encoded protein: CASSSRLADTGELFF. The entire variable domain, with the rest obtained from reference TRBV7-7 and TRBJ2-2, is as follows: GAGVSQSPRYKVTKRGQDVTLRCDPISSHATLYWYQQALGQGPEFLTYFNYEAQPDKSGLPSDRFSAERPEGSISTLTIQRTEQRDSAMYRCASSSRLADTGELFFGEGSRLTVL.

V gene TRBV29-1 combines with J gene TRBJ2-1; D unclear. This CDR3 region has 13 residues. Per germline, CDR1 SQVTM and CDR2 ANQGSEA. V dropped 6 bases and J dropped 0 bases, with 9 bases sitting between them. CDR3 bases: TGCAGCGTGCCACACACCTCCTACAATGAGCAGTTCTTC. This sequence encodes CSVPHTSYNEQFF.

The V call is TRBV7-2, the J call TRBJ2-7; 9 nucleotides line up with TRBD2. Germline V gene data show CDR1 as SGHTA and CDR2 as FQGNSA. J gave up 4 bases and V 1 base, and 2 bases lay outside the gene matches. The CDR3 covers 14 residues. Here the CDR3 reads CASSLVAGVYEQYF. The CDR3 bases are TGTGCCAGCAGCTTAGTAGCGGGAGTTTACGAGCAGTACTTC.

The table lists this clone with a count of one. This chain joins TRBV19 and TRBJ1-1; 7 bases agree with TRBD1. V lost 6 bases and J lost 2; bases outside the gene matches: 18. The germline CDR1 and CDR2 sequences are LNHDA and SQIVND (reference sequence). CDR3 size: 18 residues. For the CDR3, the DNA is TGTGCCAGTAGCCGATTTAAGTCGGCGGGACAGATAAACACTGAAGCTTTCTTT. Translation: CASSRFKSAGQINTEAFF.

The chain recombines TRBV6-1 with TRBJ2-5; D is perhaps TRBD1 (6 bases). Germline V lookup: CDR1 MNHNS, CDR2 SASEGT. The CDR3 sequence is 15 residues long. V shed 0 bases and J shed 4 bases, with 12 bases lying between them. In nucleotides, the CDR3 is TGTGCCAGCAGTGAAGCGCTTCAGGGGCCAGAGACCCAGTACTTC. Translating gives CASSEALQGPETQYF.

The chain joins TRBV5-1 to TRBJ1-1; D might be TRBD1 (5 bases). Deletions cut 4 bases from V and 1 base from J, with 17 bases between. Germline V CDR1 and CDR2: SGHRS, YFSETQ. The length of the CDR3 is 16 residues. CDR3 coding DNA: TGCGCCAGCAGCCCAGGTGCAACAGGCCCGAACACTGAAGCTTTCTTT. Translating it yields CASSPGATGPNTEAFF. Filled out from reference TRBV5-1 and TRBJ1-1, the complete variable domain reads KAGVTQTPRYLIKTRGQQVTLSCSPISGHRSVSWYQQTPGQGLQFLFEYFSETQRNKGNFPGRFSGRQFSNSRSEMNVSTLELGDSALYLCASSPGATGPNTEAFFGQGTRLTVV.